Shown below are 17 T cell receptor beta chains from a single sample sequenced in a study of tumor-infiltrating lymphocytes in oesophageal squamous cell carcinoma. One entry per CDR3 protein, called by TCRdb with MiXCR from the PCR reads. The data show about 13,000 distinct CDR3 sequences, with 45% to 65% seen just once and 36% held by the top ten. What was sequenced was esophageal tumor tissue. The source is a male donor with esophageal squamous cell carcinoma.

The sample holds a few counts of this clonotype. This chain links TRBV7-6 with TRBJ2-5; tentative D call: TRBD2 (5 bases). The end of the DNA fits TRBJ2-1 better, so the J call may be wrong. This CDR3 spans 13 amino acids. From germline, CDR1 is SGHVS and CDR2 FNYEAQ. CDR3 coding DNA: TGTGCCAGCAGCTTAGCGAGGGCCGATGAGCAGTTCTTC. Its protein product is CASSLARADEQFF.

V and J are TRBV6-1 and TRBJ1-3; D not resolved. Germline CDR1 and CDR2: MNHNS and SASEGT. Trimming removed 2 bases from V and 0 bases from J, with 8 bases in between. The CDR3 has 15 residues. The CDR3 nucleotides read TGTGCCAGCAGTGAAAGCTGGGGCTCTGGAAACACCATATATTTT. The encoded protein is CASSESWGSGNTIYF.

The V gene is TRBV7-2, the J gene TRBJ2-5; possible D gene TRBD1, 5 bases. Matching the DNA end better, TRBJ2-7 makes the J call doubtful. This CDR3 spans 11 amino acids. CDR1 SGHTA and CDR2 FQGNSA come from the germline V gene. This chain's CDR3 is CASSWTHEQYF. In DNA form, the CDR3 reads TGTGCCAGCAGCTGGACACACGAGCAGTACTTC.

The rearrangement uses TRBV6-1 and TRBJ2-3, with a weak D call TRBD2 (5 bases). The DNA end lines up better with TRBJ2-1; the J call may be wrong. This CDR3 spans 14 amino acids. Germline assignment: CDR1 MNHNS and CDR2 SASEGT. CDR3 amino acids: CASSEGGSGNEQFF. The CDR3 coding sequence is TGTGCCAGCAGTGAAGGAGGGAGTGGTAATGAGCAGTTCTTC.

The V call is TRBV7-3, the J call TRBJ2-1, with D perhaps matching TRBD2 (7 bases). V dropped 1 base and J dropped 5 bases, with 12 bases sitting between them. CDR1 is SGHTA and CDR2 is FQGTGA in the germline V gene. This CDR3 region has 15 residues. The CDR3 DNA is TGTGCCAGCAGCTTAAGTCGGGGGGCCAACAATGAGCAGTTCTTC. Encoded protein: CASSLSRGANNEQFF.

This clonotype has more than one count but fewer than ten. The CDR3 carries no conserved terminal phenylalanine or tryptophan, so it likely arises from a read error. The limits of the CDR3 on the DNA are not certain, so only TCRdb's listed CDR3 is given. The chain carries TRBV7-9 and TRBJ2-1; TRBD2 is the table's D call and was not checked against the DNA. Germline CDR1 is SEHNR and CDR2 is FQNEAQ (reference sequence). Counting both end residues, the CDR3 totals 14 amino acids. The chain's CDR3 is CASSHLESPLHFGN.

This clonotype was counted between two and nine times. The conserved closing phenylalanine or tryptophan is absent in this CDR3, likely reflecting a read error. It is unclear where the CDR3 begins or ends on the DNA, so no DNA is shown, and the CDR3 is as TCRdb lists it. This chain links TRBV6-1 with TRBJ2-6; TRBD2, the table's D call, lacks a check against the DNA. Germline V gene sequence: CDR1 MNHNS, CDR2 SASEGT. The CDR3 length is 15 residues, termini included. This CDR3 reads CASSGGADNEQFFGA.

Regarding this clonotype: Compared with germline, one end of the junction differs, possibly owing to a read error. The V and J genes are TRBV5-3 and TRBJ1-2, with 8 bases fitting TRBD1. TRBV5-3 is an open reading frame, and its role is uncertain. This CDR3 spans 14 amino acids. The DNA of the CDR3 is TGTGCCAGCAGCTTGGGACAGGTGAACTATGGCTACACCTTC. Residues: CASSLGQVNYGYTF.

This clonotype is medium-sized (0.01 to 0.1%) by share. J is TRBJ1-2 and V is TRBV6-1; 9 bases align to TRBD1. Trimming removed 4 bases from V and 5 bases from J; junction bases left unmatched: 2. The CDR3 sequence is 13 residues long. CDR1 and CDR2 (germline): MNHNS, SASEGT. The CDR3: CASSVDRGYGYTF. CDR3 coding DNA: TGTGCCAGCAGTGTTGACAGGGGGTATGGCTACACCTTC.

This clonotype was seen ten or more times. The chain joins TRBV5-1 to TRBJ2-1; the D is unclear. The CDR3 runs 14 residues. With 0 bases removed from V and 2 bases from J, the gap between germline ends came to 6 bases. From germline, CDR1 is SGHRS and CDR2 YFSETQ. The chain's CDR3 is CASSLGMAYNEQFF. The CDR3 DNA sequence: TGCGCCAGCAGCTTGGGAATGGCCTACAATGAGCAGTTCTTC. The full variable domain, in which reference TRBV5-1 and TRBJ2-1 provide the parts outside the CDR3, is KAGVTQTPRYLIKTRGQQVTLSCSPISGHRSVSWYQQTPGQGLQFLFEYFSETQRNKGNFPGRFSGRQFSNSRSEMNVSTLELGDSALYLCASSLGMAYNEQFFGPGTRLTVL.

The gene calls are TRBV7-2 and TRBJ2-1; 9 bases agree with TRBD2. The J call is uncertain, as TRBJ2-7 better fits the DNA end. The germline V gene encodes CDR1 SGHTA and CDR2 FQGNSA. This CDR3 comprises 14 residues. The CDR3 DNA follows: TGTGCCAGCAGCTTATTGCGGGAGGGGTACGAGCAGTACTTC. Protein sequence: CASSLLREGYEQYF.

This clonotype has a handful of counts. The CDR3 DNA sequence: TGTGCCACCAGTGGTGACACGGGGGGGGCCAACGTCCTGACTTTC. Residues: CATSGDTGGANVLTF. This chain joins TRBV24-1 and TRBJ2-6; tentatively, D is TRBD2 (5 bases). V was clipped by 5 bases and J by 4 bases, with 11 bases between them. Germline lookup yields CDR1 KGHDR and CDR2 SFDVKD. This CDR3 region has 15 residues.

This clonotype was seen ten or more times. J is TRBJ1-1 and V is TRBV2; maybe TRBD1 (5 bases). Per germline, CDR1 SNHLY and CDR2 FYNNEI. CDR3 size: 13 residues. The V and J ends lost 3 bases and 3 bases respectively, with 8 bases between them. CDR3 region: CASSEWGHTEAFF. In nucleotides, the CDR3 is TGTGCCAGCAGTGAGTGGGGACACACTGAAGCTTTCTTT.

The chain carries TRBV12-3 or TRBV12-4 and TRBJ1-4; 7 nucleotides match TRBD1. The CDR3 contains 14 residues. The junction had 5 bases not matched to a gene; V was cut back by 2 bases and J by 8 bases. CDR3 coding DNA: TGTGCCAGCAGTTTAACCCAGGGGGGCGAAAAACTGTTTTTT. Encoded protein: CASSLTQGGEKLFF.

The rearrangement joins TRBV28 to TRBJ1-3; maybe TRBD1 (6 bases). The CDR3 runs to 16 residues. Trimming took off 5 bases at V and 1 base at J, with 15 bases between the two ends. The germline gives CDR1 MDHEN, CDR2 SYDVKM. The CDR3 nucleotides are TGTGCCAGCAGTCCATTGGGGGGGCCGTCTGGAAACACCATATATTTT. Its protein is CASSPLGGPSGNTIYF.

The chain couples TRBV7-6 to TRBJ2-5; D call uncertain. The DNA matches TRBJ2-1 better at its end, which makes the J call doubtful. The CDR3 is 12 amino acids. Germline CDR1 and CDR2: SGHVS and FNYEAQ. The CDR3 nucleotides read TGTGCCAGCAGCTTATGGGGAAGTGAGCAGTTCTTC. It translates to CASSLWGSEQFF.

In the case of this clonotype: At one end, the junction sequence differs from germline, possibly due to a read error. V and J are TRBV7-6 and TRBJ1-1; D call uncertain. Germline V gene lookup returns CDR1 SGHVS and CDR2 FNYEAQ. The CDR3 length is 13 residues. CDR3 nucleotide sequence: TGTGCCAGCAGCTTAGACCCTTTTAGCGAGCAGTACTTT. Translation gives CASSLDPFSEQYF. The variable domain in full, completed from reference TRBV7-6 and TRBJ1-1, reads GAGVSQSPRYKVTKRGQDVALRCDPISGHVSLYWYRQALGQGPEFLTYFNYEAQQDKSGLPNDRFSAERPEGSISTLTIQRTEQRDSAMYRCASSLDPFSEQYFGQGTRLTVV.